This T cell receptor (beta chain) is drawn from a study of OX40 agonist ivuxolimab in advanced cancers. Study in general: Prior checkpoint blockade (anti-PD-1, anti-PD-L1 or anti-CTLA-4) was permitted; approximately 40% had it.

The CDR3 loop spans 15 amino acids. The V end lost 8 bases, the J end lost 5 bases, and 19 bases lay between the germline ends. CDR1 is SNHLY and CDR2 is FYNNEI in the germline V gene. General observations from the study: Which antigen the expanded peripheral T cells recognized is unknown. At 0.1 to 3.0 mg/kg and by week 6, CD4+ and CD8+ T cells in the blood had expanded clonally.

Sequencing was performed with immunoSEQ multiplex PCR; in TCRdb, only in-frame clones are kept and a portion is missing. This sample has about 50,000 clones, with less than 90% found just once. Points on this clone: Its cognate antigen is unknown.

The TCR sequence derives from an adult with an advanced solid tumor such as melanoma, head and neck, liver or kidney cancer. The specimen comprised CD4+ or CD8+ T cells sorted from blood, sampled in a trial of the OX40 agonist ivuxolimab. The chain is built from TRBV2 and TRBJ2-4; D tentatively reads TRBD1 or TRBD2 (5 bases each). In DNA, the CDR3 is TGTGCCAGCTTGGGACCGAACCATAATCAAAACATTCAGTACTTC. Its translation is CASLGPNHNQNIQYF.